This is a list of T cell receptor beta chains from one sample in a study of blood T cell repertoires in COVID-19. Sequencing used immunoSEQ multiplex PCR; TCRdb keeps in-frame clones, though not all of them. The data show under 300,000 clones, around 85% seen once. Sequencing input: peripheral blood. The receptors were gathered from a human donor with COVID-19, enrolled during active disease. The donor label of this sample is uncertain. The CDR3 runs from the conserved cysteine through the conserved F or W. A D gene is named only where the DNA matches it firmly. The listing skips clone size in some rows; elsewhere it reads once, few, many or a size class.

NA NA TRBJ2-7 TRBV28 CASRAAYEQYF TGTGCCAGCAGGGCAGCCTACGAGCAGTACTTC
NA NA TRBJ2-7 TRBV5-4 CASSSSYEQYF TGTGCCAGCAGCAGCTCATACGAGCAGTACTTC
NA TRBD1 TRBJ1-5 TRBV2 CASSEGQRQPQHF TGTGCCAGCAGCGAGGGACAGAGGCAGCCCCAGCATTTT
NA NA TRBJ2-2 TRBV3-1/TRBV3-2 CASSQWVTTPNTGELFF TGTGCCAGCAGCCAATGGGTGACTACACCGAACACCGGGGAGCTGTTTTTT
NA TRBD2 TRBJ2-2 TRBV28 CASSLVAGGTGELFF TGTGCCAGCAGTTTAGTAGCGGGAGGAACCGGGGAGCTGTTTTTT
NA TRBD1 TRBJ1-1 TRBV9 CASSVVTGGTEAFF TGTGCCAGCAGCGTAGTGACAGGGGGGACTGAAGCTTTCTTT
NA NA TRBJ2-5 TRBV3-1/TRBV3-2 CASSQGTEETQYF TGTGCCAGCAGCCAAGGGACAGAAGAGACCCAGTACTTC
NA NA TRBJ2-1 TRBV18 CASSPPAGHNEQFF TGTGCCAGCTCACCACCGGCAGGGCACAATGAGCAGTTCTTC
NA NA TRBJ1-1 TRBV6-6 CASEGVRNTEAFF TGTGCCAGCGAGGGGGTCAGGAACACTGAAGCTTTCTTT
few TRBD1 TRBJ2-1 TRBV6-1 CASSEVGTGAYEQFF TGTGCCAGCAGTGAAGTTGGGACAGGGGCCTATGAGCAGTTCTTC
NA TRBD1 TRBJ1-1 TRBV14 CASSQETGAYTEAFF TGTGCCAGCAGCCAAGAAACAGGGGCCTACACTGAAGCTTTCTTT
NA TRBD1 TRBJ2-6 TRBV5-1 CASSPGQGSSGANVLTF TGCGCCAGCAGCCCCGGACAGGGCAGCTCTGGGGCCAACGTCCTGACTTTC
NA TRBD1 TRBJ2-3 TRBV5-1 CASSLEQGRTDTQYF TGCGCCAGCAGCTTGGAACAGGGGCGCACAGATACGCAGTATTTT
NA NA TRBJ1-4 TRBV19 CASRADPGLPNEKLFF TGTGCCAGTAGAGCCGATCCAGGACTACCTAATGAAAAACTGTTTTTT
NA TRBD1 TRBJ2-2 TRBV6-5 CASEQGTNTGELFF TGTGCCAGTGAACAGGGGACGAACACCGGGGAGCTGTTTTTT
NA TRBD1 TRBJ1-4 TRBV5-8 CASSGDRALAVGNRFF TGTGCCAGCAGCGGGGACAGGGCCTTGGCGGTCGGAAATAGGTTTTTT
NA NA TRBJ2-1 TRBV27 CASSPSRLVNEQFF TGTGCCAGCAGTCCCTCCAGACTAGTCAATGAGCAGTTCTTC
NA NA TRBJ2-5 TRBV19 CASSIGRGGPGTQYF TGTGCCAGTAGTATTGGCAGGGGCGGACCGGGGACCCAGTACTTC
NA TRBD1 TRBJ2-3 TRBV5-4 CASSTHPQGMADTQYF TGTGCCAGCAGCACCCACCCACAGGGGATGGCAGATACGCAGTATTTT
NA NA TRBJ1-6 TRBV3-1/TRBV3-2 CASSQDGLGQGNSPLHF TGTGCCAGCAGCCAAGATGGTCTTGGTCAGGGGAATTCACCCCTCCACTTT
NA NA TRBJ2-3 TRBV5-4 CASSLRGGRPADTQYF TGTGCCAGCAGCTTGAGGGGGGGGAGGCCCGCAGATACGCAGTATTTT
NA TRBD1 TRBJ2-5 TRBV5-4 CASRLTGGAETQYF TGTGCCAGCAGACTGACAGGGGGCGCGGAGACCCAGTACTTC
NA TRBD2 TRBJ2-2 TRBV19 CASQREGGTGELFF TGTGCCAGTCAGCGGGAGGGCGGCACCGGGGAGCTGTTTTTT
few NA TRBJ1-3 TRBV10-3 CAIAWAGKGSGNTIYF TGTGCCATCGCTTGGGCAGGGAAAGGCTCTGGAAACACCATATATTTT
once TRBD1 TRBJ2-1 TRBV5-6 CASTPGRDSPLGEQFF TGTGCCAGCACCCCGGGCCGGGACAGTCCTCTCGGGGAGCAGTTCTTC